This T cell receptor (beta chain) appears in the sequencing data of a study of resident and recirculating memory T cells in vitiligo. The method was immunoSEQ multiplex PCR; TCRdb's version includes in-frame clones alone and lacks a portion of them. The data contain about 76,000 clones, approximately 90% of them singletons. Trimming took 4 bases from V and 5 from J, leaving 20 bases between them. Germline loops: CDR1 MGHRA, CDR2 YSYEKL. The CDR3 is 16 amino acids. This sequence joins TRBV4-1 and TRBJ1-1; D is unclear. Sequencing input: blood. This TCR was recovered from a male donor with vitiligo. DNA of the CDR3: TGCGCCAGCAGCCCGACTACGGCATTTCCGAGAACTGAAGCTTTCTTT. Its protein product is CASSPTTAFPRTEAFF.